The next 15 T cell receptor beta chains were all read from a single sample in a study of human T cells and chemical hapten exposure. Time point meaning: patch test 1, 2 weeks after DPC sensitization. As to treatment: therapeutic diphenylcyclopropenone sensitization with weekly scalp DPC. One entry per CDR3 protein, called by TCRdb with MiXCR from the RACE reads. In the table there are about 340,000 distinct CDR3 sequences, around 7% of which are singletons. Sequencing used whole blood, obtained in connection with sensitization to the hapten diphenylcyclopropenone (DPC). The receptor set was obtained from a woman aged 18-29 years with alopecia areata. Some clones in this sample may be carry-over from other donors' samples.

A remark on this clonotype: A much more abundant neighbour one base away suggests this may be a read error. V and J are TRBV3-1 and TRBJ2-3; weak D call: TRBD2 (6 bases). The CDR3 loop spans 11 amino acids. Per germline, CDR1 LGHDT and CDR2 YNNKEL (reference sequence). CDR3 sequence (DNA): TGTGCCAGCACCCAAGGAGGGACGCAGTATTTT. This gives the protein CASTQGGTQYF.

This clonotype was observed at least ten times. The chain employs TRBV7-2 and TRBJ2-4, with 7 bases matching TRBD1. The CDR3 is 16 residues long. V shed 5 bases and J 0 bases; nucleotides not matched to a gene: 7. CDR1 is SGHTA and CDR2 is FQGNSA in the germline V gene. CDR3 sequence (DNA): TGTGCCAGCAGCGCACGGGACAGCCTAGCCAAAAACATTCAGTACTTC. Amino acids: CASSARDSLAKNIQYF. The whole variable domain, remainder taken from reference TRBV7-2 and TRBJ2-4, is GAGVSQSPSNKVTEKGKDVELRCDPISGHTALYWYRQSLGQGLEFLIYFQGNSAPDKSGLPSDRFSAERTGGSVSTLTIQRTQQEDSAVYLCASSARDSLAKNIQYFGAGTRLSVL.

This clonotype was seen at least ten times. The chain employs TRBV7-9 and TRBJ2-3; 8 nucleotides agree with TRBD1. J lost 7 bases, V lost 7 bases, and 13 bases had no gene match. The V gene's germline CDR1 is SEHNR and CDR2 FQNEAQ (reference sequence). The CDR3 length is 15 residues. CDR3 region: CASTPGDRIINTQYF. Here the CDR3 DNA reads TGTGCCAGCACCCCTGGGGACAGGATTATTAATACGCAGTATTTT. The whole variable domain, remainder taken from reference TRBV7-9 and TRBJ2-3, is DTGVSQNPRHKITKRGQNVTFRCDPISEHNRLYWYRQTLGQGPEFLTYFQNEAQLEKSRLLSDRFSAERPKGSFSTLEIQRTEQGDSAMYLCASTPGDRIINTQYFGPGTRLTVL.

The chain combines TRBV7-6 with TRBJ1-6, with D possibly matching TRBD1 (6 bases). CDR3 length: 14 amino acids. V was pared by 4 bases and J by 5 bases, with 9 bases between. Germline V gene sequence: CDR1 SGHVS, CDR2 FNYEAQ. In nucleotides, the CDR3 is TGTGCCAGCAGCTCCCGGACAGATAATTCACCCCTCCACTTT. Translation: CASSSRTDNSPLHF.

This clonotype was recorded at least ten times. The chain has TRBV12-3 or TRBV12-4 and TRBJ2-3; 15 positions match TRBD2. The CDR3 length is 17 residues. The V gene end was trimmed by 4 bases and the J gene end by 3 bases; junction bases not matched to a gene: 5. The CDR3 loop is CASSSGTSGGITDTQYF. The CDR3 DNA reads TGTGCCAGCAGTTCCGGGACTAGCGGGGGGATAACAGATACGCAGTATTTT.

The chain has TRBV4-1 and TRBJ1-5; D is uncertain. This CDR3 spans 15 amino acids. Trimming removed 0 bases at V and 9 bases at J, with 15 bases between. The germline CDR1 and CDR2 sequences are MGHRA and YSYEKL. The CDR3 DNA sequence: TGCGCCAGCAGCCAAGAAAGGACCGGTGTACGGCCCCAGCATTTT. Translation: CASSQERTGVRPQHF.

This rearrangement joins TRBV27 to TRBJ1-1; D call uncertain. The length of the CDR3 is 13 residues. V was pared by 4 bases and J by 5 bases, with 11 bases between. Per the germline V gene, CDR1 is MNHEY and CDR2 is SMNVEV (reference sequence). The CDR3 DNA reads TGTGCCAGCAGTTCGCTTCAATGGACTGAAGCTTTCTTT. Protein product: CASSSLQWTEAFF.

This clonotype has a count of ten or more. The chain carries TRBV15 and TRBJ2-7; D could derive from TRBD1 or TRBD2 (5 bases each). Per the germline V gene, CDR1 is LNHNV and CDR2 is YYDKDF (reference sequence). Between the trimmed V and J ends, which lost 3 bases and 7 bases, there was a span of 13 bases. CDR3 size: 13 residues. The CDR3 sequence is CATSRGVGLEQYF. In nucleotides, the CDR3 is TGTGCCACCAGCAGGGGGGTAGGTCTTGAGCAGTACTTC.

The gene calls are TRBV29-1 and TRBJ1-2; unclear D gene. CDR1 and CDR2 from the germline V gene are SQVTM and ANQGSEA. Trimming pared 3 bases from V and 4 bases from J, leaving 6 bases between. The CDR3 consists of 11 residues. The CDR3 DNA sequence: TGCAGCGTTGACGGGTCCTATGGCTACACCTTC. This translates into CSVDGSYGYTF.

This clonotype turned up a few times. J is TRBJ2-3 and V is TRBV4-3, with TRBD2 identical over 7 bases. The germline CDR1 and CDR2 sequences are LGHNA and YSLEER. V was clipped by 4 bases and J by 8 bases; unmatched bases: 9. The CDR3 totals 14 residues. CDR3 coding DNA: TGCGCCAGCAGCCTCACACAGTCTAGCGGTACGCAGTATTTT. This encodes CASSLTQSSGTQYF.

This clonotype showed up many times. This CDR3 is CSARGRSYSYEQYF. The CDR3 DNA sequence: TGCAGTGCTAGAGGTAGGAGCTACTCCTACGAGCAGTACTTC. The chain uses TRBV20-1 and TRBJ2-7; D gene ambiguous. The V and J ends lost 1 base and 0 bases respectively, with 10 bases between them. Germline CDR1 DFQATT, CDR2 SNEGSKA (reference sequence). The CDR3 is 14 residues long.

This clonotype appeared a few times. The rearrangement uses TRBV7-9 and TRBJ1-2, with D tentatively TRBD1 (5 bases). The CDR3 loop spans 13 amino acids. The V end lost 0 bases, the J end lost 8 bases, and 10 bases lay between the germline ends. From germline, CDR1 is SEHNR and CDR2 FQNEAQ (reference sequence). CDR3 coding DNA: TGTGCCAGCAGCTTAGCAGGGGCTGGAGGCTACACCTTC. As protein: CASSLAGAGGYTF.

The chain recombines TRBV12-3 or TRBV12-4 with TRBJ2-1; D possibly corresponds to TRBD1 (6 bases). This CDR3 has 14 amino acids. Trimming shortened V by 3 bases and J by 2 bases, and 8 bases separated the two germline ends. The CDR3 DNA is TGTGCCAGCAGTTTCGGACAGCCCTACAATGAGCAGTTCTTC. This sequence encodes CASSFGQPYNEQFF.

The table lists this clonotype with a few counts. The rearrangement joins TRBV6-2 or TRBV6-3 to TRBJ1-5, with 7 bases aligning to TRBD1. Germline loops: CDR1 MNHEY, CDR2 SVGEGT. CDR3 length: 15 amino acids. V dropped 6 bases and J dropped 6; count of bases not matched to a gene: 11. CDR3 DNA sequence: TGTGCCAGCAGATCTTCGGGAGGGGGCGGTCAGCCCCAGCATTTT. It specifies CASRSSGGGGQPQHF.

The chain uses TRBV6-1 and TRBJ1-1; a possible D gene is TRBD1 (5 bases). Germline CDR1 and CDR2: MNHNS and SASEGT. The CDR3 is 13 amino acids. Trimming stripped 7 bases from V and 5 bases from J, with 14 bases between. CDR3 amino acids: CASTLGVGTEAFF. As DNA, the CDR3 is TGTGCCAGCACATTGGGGGTAGGAACTGAAGCTTTCTTT.